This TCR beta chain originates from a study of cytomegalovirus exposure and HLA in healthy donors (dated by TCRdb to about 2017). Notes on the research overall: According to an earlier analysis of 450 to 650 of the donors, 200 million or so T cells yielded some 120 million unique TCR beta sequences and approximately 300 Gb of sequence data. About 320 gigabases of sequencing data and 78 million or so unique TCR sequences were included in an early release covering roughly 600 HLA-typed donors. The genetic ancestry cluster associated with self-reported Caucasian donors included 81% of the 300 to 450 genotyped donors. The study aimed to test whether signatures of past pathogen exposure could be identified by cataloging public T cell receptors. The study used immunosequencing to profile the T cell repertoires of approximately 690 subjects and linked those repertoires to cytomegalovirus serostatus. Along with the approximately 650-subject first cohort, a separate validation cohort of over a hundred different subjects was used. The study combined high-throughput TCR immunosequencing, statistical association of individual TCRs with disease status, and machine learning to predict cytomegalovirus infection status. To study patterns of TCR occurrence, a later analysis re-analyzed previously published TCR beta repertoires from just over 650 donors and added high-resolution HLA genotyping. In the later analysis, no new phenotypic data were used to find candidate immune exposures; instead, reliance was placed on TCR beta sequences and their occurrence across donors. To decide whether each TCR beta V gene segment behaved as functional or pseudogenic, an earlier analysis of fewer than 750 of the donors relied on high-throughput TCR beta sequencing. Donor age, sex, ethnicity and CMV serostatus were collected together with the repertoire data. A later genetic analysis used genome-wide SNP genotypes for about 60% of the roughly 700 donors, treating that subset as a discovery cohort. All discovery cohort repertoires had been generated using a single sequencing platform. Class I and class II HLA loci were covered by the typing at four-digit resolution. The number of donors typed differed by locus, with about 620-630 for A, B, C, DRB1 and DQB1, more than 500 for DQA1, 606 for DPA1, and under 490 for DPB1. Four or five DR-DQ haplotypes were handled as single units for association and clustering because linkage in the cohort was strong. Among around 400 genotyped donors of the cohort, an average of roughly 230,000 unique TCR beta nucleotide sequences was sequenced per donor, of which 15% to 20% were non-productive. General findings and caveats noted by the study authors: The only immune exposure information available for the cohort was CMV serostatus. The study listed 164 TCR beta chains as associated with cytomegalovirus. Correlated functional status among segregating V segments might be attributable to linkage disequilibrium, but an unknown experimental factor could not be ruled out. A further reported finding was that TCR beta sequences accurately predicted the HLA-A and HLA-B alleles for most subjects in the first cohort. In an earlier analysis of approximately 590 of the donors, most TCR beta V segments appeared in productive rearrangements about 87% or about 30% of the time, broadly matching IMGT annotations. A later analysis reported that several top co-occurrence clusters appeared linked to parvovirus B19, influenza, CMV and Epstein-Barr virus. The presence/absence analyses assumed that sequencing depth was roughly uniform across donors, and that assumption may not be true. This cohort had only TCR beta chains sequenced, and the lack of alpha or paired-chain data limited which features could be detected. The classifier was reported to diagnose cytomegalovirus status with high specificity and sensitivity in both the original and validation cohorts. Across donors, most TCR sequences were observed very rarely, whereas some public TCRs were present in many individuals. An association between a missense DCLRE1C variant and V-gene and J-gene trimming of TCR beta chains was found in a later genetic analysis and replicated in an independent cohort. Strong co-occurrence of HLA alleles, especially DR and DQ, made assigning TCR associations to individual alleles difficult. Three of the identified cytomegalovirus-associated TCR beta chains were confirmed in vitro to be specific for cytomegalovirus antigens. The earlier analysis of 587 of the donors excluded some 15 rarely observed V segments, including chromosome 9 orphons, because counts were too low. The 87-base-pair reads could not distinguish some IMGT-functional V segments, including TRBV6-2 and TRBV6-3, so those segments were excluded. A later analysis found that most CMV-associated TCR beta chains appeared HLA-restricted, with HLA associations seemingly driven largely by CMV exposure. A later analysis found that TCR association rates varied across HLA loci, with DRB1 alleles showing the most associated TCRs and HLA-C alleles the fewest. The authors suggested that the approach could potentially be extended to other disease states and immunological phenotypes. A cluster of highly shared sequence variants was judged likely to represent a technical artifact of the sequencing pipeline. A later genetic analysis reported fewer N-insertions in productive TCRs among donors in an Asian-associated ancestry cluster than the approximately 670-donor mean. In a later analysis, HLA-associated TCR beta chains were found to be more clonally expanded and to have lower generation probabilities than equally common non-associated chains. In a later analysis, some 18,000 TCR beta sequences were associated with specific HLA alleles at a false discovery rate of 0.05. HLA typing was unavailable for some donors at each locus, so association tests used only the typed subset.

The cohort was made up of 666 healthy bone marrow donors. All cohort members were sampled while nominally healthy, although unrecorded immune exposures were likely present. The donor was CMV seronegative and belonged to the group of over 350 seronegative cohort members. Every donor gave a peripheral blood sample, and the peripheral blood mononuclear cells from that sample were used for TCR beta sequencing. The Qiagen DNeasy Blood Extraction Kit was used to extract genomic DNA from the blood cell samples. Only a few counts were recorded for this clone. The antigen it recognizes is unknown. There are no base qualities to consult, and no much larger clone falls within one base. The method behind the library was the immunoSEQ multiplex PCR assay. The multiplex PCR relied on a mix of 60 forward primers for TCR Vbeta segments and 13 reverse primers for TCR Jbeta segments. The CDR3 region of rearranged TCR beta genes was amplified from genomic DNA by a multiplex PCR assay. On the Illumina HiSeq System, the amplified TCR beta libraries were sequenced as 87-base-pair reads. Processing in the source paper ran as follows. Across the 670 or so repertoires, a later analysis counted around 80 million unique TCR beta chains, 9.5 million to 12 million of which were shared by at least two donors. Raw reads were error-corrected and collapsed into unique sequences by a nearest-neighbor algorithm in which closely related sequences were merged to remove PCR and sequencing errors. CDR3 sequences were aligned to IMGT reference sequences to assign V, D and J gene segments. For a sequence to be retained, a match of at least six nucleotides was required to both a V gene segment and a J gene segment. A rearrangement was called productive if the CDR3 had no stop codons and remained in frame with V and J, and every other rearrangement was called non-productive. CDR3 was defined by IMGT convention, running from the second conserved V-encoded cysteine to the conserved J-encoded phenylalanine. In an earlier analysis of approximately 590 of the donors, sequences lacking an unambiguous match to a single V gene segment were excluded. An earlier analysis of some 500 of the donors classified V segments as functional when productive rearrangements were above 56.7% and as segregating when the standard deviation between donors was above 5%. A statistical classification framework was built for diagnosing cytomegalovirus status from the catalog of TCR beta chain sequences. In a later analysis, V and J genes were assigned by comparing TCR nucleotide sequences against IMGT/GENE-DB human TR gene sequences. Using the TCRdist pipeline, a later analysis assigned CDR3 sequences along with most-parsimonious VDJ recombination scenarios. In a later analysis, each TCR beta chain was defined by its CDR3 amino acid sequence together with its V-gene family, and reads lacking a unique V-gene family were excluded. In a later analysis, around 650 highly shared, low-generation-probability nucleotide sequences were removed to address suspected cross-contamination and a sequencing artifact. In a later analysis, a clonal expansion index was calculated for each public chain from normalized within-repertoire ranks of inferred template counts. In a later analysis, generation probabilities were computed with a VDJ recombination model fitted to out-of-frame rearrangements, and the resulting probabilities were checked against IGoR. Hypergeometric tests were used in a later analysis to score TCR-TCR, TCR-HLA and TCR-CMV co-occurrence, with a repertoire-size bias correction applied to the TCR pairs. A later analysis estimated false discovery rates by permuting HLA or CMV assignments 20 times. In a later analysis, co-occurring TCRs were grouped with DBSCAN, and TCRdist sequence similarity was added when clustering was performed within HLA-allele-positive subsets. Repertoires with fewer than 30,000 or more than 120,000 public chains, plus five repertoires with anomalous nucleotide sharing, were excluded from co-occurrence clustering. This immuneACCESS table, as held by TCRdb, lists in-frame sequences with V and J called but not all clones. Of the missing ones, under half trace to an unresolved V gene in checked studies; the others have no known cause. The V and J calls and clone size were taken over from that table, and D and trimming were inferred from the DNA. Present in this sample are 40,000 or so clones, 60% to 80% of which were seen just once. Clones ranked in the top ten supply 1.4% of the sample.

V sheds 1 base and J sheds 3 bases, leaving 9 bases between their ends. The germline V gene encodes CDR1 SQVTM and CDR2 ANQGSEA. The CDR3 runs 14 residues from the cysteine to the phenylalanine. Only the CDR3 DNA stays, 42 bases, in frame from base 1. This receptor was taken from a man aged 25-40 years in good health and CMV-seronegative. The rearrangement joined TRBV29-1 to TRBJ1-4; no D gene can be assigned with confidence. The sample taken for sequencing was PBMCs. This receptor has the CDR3 CSVEGSRANEKLFF. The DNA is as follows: TGCAGCGTTGAAGGGAGCCGGGCTAATGAAAAACTGTTTTTT.